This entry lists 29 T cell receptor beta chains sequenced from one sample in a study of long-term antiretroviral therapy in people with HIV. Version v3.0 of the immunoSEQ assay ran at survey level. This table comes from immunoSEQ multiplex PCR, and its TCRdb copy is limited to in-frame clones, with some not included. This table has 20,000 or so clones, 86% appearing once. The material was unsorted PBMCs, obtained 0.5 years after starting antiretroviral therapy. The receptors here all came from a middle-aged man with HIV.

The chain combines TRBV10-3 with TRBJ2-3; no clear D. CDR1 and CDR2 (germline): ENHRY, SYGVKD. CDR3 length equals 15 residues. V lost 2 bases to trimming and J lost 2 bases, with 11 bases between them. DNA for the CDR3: TGTGCCATCAGTGAGGACCGACTTTCCACAGATACGCAGTATTTT. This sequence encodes CAISEDRLSTDTQYF.

For the CDR3, the DNA is TGTGCCAGCAGCTTTCCGTACAAAATCAACTACGAGCAGTACTTC. It specifies CASSFPYKINYEQYF. The J gene is TRBJ2-7, the V gene TRBV11-2; D ambiguous. The CDR3 is made up of 15 amino acids. CDR1 and CDR2 from the germline V gene are SGHAT and FQNNGV. Between the trimmed V and J ends, which lost 3 bases and 3 bases, there was a span of 15 bases.

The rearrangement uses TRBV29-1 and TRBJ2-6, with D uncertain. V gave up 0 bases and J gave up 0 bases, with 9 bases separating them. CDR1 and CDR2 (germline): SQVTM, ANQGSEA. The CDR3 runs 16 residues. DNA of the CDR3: TGCAGCGTTGAAGATCTGGGGAACTCTGGGGCCAACGTCCTGACTTTC. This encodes CSVEDLGNSGANVLTF.

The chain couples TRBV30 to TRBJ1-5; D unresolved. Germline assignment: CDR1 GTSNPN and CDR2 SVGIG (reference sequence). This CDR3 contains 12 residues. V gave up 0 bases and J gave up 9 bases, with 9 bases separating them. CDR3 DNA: TGTGCCTGGAGTGTACCCCTAGGGCCCCAGCATTTT. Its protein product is CAWSVPLGPQHF.

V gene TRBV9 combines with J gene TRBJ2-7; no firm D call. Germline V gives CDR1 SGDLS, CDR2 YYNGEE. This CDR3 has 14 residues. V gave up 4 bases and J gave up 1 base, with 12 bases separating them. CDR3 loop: CASSPAAGSYEQYF. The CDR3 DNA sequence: TGTGCCAGCAGCCCAGCCGCTGGGTCCTACGAGCAGTACTTC.

The CDR3 here is CASSQEPGLAGETQYF. As DNA, the CDR3 is TGCGCCAGCAGCCAAGAACCGGGACTAGCGGGGGAGACCCAGTACTTC. This rearrangement joins TRBV4-3 to TRBJ2-5, with TRBD2 matching over 13 bases. Looked up from germline, CDR1 is LGHNA and CDR2 is YSLEER. The CDR3 sequence is 16 residues long. Trimming cost V 0 bases and J 5 bases; bases outside gene matches: 3.

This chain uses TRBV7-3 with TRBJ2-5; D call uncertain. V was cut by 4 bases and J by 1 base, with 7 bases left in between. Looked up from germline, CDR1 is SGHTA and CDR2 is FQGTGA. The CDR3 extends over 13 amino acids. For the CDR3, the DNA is TGTGCCAGCAGCTCAGGCCCCCAAGAGACCCAGTACTTC. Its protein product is CASSSGPQETQYF.

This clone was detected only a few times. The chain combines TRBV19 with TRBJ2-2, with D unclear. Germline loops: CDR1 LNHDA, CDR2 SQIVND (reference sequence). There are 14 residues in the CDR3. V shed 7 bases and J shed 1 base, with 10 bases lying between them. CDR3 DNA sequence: TGTGCCAGTACTCAAACAAGGAACACCGGGGAGCTGTTTTTT. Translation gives CASTQTRNTGELFF.

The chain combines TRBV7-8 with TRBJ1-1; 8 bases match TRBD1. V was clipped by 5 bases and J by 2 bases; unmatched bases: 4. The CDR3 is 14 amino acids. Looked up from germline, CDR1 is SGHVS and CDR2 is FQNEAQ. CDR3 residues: CASSLGTGNTEAFF. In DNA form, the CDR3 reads TGTGCCAGCAGCCTCGGGACAGGTAACACTGAAGCTTTCTTT.

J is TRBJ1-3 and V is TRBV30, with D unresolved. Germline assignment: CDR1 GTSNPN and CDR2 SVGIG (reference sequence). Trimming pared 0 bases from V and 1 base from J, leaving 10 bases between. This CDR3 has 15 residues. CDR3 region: CAWSVSQFSGNTIYF. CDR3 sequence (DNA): TGTGCCTGGAGTGTAAGCCAGTTTTCTGGAAACACCATATATTTT.

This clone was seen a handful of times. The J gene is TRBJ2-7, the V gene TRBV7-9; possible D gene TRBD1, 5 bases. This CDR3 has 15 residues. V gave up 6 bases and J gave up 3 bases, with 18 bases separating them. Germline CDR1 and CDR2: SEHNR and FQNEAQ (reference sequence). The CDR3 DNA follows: TGTGCCAGCAGGGTCTTGGGGCAGGAAGACTACGAGCAGTACTTC. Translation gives CASRVLGQEDYEQYF.

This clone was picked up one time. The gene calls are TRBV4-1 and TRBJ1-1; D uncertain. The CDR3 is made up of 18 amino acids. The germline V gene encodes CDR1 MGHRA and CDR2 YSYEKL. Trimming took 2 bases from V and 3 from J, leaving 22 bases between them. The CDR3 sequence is CASSQSDGRTMKDTEAFF. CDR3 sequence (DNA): TGCGCCAGCAGCCAATCGGACGGCAGAACCATGAAGGACACTGAAGCTTTCTTT.

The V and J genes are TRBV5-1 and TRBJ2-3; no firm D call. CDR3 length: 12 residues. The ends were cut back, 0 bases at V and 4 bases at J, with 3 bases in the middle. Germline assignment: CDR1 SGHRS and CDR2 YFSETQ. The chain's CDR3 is CASSLEADTQYF. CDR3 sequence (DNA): TGCGCCAGCAGCTTGGAGGCAGATACGCAGTATTTT.

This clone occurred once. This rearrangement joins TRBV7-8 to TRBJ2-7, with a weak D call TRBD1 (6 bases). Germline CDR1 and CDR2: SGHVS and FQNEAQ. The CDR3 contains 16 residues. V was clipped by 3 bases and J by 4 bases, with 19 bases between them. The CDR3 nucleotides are TGTGCCAGCAGCTTTGGTCTTCCAGGGGTAGAGTACGAGCAGTACTTC. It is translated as CASSFGLPGVEYEQYF.

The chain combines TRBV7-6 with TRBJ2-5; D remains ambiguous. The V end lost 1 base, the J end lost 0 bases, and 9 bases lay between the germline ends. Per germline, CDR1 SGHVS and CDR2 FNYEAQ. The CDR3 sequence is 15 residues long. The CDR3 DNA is TGTGCCAGCAGCTTAGTCCGGTCGTACCAAGAGACCCAGTACTTC. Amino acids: CASSLVRSYQETQYF. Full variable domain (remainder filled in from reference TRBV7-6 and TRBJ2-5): GAGVSQSPRYKVTKRGQDVALRCDPISGHVSLYWYRQALGQGPEFLTYFNYEAQQDKSGLPNDRFSAERPEGSISTLTIQRTEQRDSAMYRCASSLVRSYQETQYFGPGTRLLVL.

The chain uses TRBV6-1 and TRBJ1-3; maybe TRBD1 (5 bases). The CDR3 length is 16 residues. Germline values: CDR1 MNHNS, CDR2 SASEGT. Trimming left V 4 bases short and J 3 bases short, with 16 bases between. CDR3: CASSGRGARGGNTIYF. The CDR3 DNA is TGTGCCAGCAGTGGCCGCGGGGCGCGGGGTGGAAACACCATATATTTT.

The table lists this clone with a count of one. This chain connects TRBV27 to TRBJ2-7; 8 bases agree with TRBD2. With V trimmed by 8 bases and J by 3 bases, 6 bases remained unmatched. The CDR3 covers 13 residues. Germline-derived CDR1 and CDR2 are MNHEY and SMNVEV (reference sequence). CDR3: CASQRAGDYEQYF. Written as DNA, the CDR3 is TGTGCCAGCCAGAGAGCGGGAGACTACGAGCAGTACTTC.

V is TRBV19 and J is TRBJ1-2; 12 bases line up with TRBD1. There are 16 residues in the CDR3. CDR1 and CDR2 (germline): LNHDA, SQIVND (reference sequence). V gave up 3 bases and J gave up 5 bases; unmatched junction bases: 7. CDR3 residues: CASSIAGTGGAYGYTF. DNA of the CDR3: TGTGCCAGTAGTATCGCCGGGACAGGGGGCGCGTATGGCTACACCTTC.

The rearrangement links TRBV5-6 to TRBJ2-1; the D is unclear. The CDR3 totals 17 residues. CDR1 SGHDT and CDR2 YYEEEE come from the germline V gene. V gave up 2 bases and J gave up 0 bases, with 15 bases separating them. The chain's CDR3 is CASSFEGLGRSYNEQFF. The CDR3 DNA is TGTGCCAGCAGCTTCGAAGGGTTGGGCCGCTCCTACAATGAGCAGTTCTTC.

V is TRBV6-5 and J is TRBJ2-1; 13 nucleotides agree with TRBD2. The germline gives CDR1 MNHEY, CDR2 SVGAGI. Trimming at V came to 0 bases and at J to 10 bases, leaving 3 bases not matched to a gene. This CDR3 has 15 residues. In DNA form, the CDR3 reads TGTGCCAGCAGTTACTCCGGACTAGCGGGAGAGGAGCAGTTCTTC. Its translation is CASSYSGLAGEEQFF.

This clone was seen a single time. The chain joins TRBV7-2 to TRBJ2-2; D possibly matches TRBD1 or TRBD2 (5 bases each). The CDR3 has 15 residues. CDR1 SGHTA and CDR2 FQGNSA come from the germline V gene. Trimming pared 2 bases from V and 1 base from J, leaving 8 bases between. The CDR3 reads CASSLPGRNTGELFF. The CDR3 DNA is TGTGCCAGCAGCTTACCGGGGCGGAACACCGGGGAGCTGTTTTTT.

Here the CDR3 reads CAIRAGANLGWETQYF. The CDR3 coding sequence is TGTGCCATCAGGGCGGGAGCCAATTTGGGTTGGGAGACCCAGTACTTC. The V call is TRBV10-3, the J call TRBJ2-5; 7 nucleotides align to TRBD2. The length of the CDR3 is 16 residues. V shed 6 bases and J 5 bases; nucleotides not matched to a gene: 15. The germline CDR1 and CDR2 sequences are ENHRY and SYGVKD.

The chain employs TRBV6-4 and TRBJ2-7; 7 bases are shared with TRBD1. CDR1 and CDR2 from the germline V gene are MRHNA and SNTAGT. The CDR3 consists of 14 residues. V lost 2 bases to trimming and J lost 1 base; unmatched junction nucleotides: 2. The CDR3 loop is CASSDRDSSYEQYF. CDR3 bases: TGTGCCAGCAGTGACCGGGACAGTTCCTACGAGCAGTACTTC.

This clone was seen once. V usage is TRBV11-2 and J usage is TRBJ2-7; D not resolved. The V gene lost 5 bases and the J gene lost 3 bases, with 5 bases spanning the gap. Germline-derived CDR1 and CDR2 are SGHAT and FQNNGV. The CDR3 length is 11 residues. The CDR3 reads CASSNFYEQYF. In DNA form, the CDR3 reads TGTGCCAGCAGCAACTTCTACGAGCAGTACTTC. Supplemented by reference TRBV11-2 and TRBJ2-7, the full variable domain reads EAGVAQSPRYKIIEKRQSVAFWCNPISGHATLYWYQQILGQGPKLLIQFQNNGVVDDSQLPKDRFSAERLKGVDSTLKIQPAKLEDSAVYLCASSNFYEQYFGPGTRLTVT.

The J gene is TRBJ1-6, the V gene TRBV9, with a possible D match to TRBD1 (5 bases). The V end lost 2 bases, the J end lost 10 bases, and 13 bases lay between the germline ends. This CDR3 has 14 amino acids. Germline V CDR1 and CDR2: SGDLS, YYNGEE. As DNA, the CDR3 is TGTGCCAGCAGCGTGGGCGGGGGAGGGTCACCCCTCCACTTT. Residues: CASSVGGGGSPLHF.

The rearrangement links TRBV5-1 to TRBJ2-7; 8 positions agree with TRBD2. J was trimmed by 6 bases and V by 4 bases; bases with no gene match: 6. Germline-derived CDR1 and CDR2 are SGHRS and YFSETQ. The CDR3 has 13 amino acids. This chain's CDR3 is CASSGGTSSEQYF. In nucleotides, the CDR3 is TGCGCCAGCAGCGGGGGGACTAGTAGCGAGCAGTACTTC.

DNA of the CDR3: TGCGCCAGCTCATTCTCGACTACCACTAACTATGGCTACACCTTC. The encoded protein is CASSFSTTTNYGYTF. The chain joins TRBV5-1 to TRBJ1-2, with D uncertain. This CDR3 contains 15 residues. Germline V lookup: CDR1 SGHRS, CDR2 YFSETQ. With 7 bases removed from V and 0 bases from J, the gap between germline ends came to 16 bases.

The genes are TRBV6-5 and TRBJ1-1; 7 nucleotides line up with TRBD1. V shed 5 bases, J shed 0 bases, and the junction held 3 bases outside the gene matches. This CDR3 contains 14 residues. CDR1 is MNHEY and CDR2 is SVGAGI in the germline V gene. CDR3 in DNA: TGTGCCAGCAGTCGACAGGGTTTGAACACTGAAGCTTTCTTT. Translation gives CASSRQGLNTEAFF.

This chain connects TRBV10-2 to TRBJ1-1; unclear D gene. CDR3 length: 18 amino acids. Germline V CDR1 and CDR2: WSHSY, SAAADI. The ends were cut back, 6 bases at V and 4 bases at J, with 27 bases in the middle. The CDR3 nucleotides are TGCGCCAGCAGGGGTAGAATAGGGCAGCCCCACGGGCCCACTGAAGCTTTCTTT. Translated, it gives CASRGRIGQPHGPTEAFF.